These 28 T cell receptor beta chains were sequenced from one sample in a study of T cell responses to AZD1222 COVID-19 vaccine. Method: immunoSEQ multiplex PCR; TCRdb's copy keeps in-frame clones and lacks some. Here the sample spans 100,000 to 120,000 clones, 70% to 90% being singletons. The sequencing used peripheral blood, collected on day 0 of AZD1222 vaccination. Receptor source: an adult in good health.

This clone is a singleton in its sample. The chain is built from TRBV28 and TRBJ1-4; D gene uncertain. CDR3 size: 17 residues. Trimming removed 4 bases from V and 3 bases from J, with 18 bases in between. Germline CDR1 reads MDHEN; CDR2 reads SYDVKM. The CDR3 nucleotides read TGTGCCAGCAGTTCCCCGGGCATCCTAGCAGCTAATGAAAAACTGTTTTTT. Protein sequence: CASSSPGILAANEKLFF. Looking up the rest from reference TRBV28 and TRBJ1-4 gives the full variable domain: DVKVTQSSRYLVKRTGEKVFLECVQDMDHENMFWYRQDPGLGLRLIYFSYDVKMKEKGDIPEGYSVSREKKERFSLILESASTNQTSMYLCASSSPGILAANEKLFFGSGTQLSVL.

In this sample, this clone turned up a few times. The chain's CDR3 is CASSHPAGGSQYNEQFF. The CDR3 DNA is TGTGCCAGCAGCCACCCAGCGGGGGGTTCACAGTACAATGAGCAGTTCTTC. The V and J genes are TRBV3-1 (or the pseudogene TRBV3-2) and TRBJ2-1; TRBD2 agrees at 9 bases. V shed 3 bases, J shed 4 bases, and the junction held 10 bases outside the gene matches. The CDR3 spans 17 residues. Germline CDR1 reads LGHDT; CDR2 reads YNNKEL (reference sequence).

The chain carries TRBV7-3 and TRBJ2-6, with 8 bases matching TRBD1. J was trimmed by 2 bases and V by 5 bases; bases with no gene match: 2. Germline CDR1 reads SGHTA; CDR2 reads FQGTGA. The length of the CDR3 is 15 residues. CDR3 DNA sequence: TGTGCCAGCAGCCCAGGGGGCACTGGGGCCAACGTCCTGACTTTC. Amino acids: CASSPGGTGANVLTF. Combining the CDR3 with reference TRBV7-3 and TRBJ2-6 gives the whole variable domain GAGVSQTPSNKVTEKGKYVELRCDPISGHTALYWYRQSLGQGPEFLIYFQGTGAADDSGLPNDRFFAVRPEGSVSTLKIQRTERGDSAVYLCASSPGGTGANVLTFGAGSRLTVL.

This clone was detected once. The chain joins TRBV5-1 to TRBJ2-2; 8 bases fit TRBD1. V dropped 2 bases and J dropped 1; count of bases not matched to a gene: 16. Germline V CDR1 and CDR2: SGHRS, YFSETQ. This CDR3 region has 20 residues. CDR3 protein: CASSFDRGGLDSLNTGELFF. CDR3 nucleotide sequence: TGCGCCAGCAGCTTCGACAGGGGAGGACTTGACTCCTTGAACACCGGGGAGCTGTTTTTT.

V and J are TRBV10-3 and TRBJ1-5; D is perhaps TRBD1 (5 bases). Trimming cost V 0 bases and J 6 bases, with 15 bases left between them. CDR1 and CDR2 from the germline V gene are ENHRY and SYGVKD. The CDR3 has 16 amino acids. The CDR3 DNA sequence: TGTGCCATCAGTGAGTCGTGGCAGGGCGTGAGTCAGCCCCAGCATTTT. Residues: CAISESWQGVSQPQHF.

CDR3 coding DNA: TGTGCCAGCAGCTTCTTAATCAGCGGTCAGCCCCAGCATTTT. Residues: CASSFLISGQPQHF. J is TRBJ1-5 and V is TRBV7-8; D is unresolved. Germline V lookup: CDR1 SGHVS, CDR2 FQNEAQ. CDR3 length: 14 residues. The V end lost 3 bases, the J end lost 6 bases, and 12 bases lay between the germline ends.

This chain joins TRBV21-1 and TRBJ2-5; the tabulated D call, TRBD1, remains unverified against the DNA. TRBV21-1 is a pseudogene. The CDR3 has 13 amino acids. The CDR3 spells CASSSRTEETQYF. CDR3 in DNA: TGTGCCAGCAGCTCGAGGACAGAAGAGACCCAGTACTTC.

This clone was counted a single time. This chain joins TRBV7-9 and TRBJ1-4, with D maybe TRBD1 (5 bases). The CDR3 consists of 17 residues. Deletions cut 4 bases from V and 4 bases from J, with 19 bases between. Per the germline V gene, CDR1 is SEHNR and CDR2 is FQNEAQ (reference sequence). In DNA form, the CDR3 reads TGTGCCAGCAGCTCCCCGGGATGGGGCAGGGATAATGAAAAACTGTTTTTT. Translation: CASSSPGWGRDNEKLFF.

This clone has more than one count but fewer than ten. The DNA for the CDR3 is TGTGCCAGCAGAGGAGAGGGGAGCTCCTATAATTCACCCCTCCACTTT. As protein: CASRGEGSSYNSPLHF. The V gene is TRBV2, the J gene TRBJ1-6; weak D call: TRBD1 (5 bases). The CDR3 totals 16 residues. The germline CDR1 and CDR2 sequences are SNHLY and FYNNEI. Trimming pared 6 bases from V and 0 bases from J, leaving 12 bases between.

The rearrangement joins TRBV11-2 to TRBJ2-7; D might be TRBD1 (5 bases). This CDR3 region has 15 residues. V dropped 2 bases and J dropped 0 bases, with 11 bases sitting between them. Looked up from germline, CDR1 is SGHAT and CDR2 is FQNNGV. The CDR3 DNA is TGTGCCAGCAGCTTATCCGACAGCCTCTCCTACGAGCAGTACTTC. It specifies CASSLSDSLSYEQYF.

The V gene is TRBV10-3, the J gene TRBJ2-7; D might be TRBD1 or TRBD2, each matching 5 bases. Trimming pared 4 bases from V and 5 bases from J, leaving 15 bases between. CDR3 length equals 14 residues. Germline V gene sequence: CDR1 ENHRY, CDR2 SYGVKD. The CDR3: CAISVGVLGDEQYF. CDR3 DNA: TGTGCCATCAGTGTGGGGGTCTTGGGAGACGAGCAGTACTTC.

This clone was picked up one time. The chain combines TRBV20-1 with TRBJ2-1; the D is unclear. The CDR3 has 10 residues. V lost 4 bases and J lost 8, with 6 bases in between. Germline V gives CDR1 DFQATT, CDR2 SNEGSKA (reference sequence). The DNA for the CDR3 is TGCAGTGCTACTCGCCATGAGCAGTTCTTC. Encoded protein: CSATRHEQFF.

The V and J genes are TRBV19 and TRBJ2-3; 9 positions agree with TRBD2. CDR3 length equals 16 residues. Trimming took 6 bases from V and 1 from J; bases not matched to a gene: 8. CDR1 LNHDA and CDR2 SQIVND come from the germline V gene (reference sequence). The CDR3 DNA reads TGTGCCAGTAGGGCTAGCGGGGCCCTAGGCACAGATACGCAGTATTTT. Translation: CASRASGALGTDTQYF.

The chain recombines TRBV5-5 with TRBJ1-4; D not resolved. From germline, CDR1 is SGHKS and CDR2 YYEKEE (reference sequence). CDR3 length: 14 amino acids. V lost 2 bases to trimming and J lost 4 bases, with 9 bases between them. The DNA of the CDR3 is TGTGCCAGCAGCTTTCAGATTCATAATGAAAAACTGTTTTTT. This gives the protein CASSFQIHNEKLFF.

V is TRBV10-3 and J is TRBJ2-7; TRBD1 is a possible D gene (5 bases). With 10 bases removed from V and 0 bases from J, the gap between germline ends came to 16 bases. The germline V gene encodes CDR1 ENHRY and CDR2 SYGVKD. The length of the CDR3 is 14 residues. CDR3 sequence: CATARTDSSYEQYF. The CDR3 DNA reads TGTGCCACGGCAAGGACCGACAGCTCCTACGAGCAGTACTTC.

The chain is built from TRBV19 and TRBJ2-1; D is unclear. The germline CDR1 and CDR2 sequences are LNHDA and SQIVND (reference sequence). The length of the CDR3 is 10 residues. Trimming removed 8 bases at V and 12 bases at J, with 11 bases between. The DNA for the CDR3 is TGTGCCAGTGGGGATATGGGGCAGTTCTTC. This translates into CASGDMGQFF. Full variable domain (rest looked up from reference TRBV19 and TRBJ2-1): DGGITQSPKYLFRKEGQNVTLSCEQNLNHDAMYWYRQDPGQGLRLIYYSQIVNDFQKGDIAEGYSVSREKKESFPLTVTSAQKNPTAFYLCASGDMGQFFGPGTRLTVL.

DNA of the CDR3: TGTGCCAGCAGTTACGGGACTAGCGGGAGCTCTACCTACGAGCAGTACTTC. Protein sequence: CASSYGTSGSSTYEQYF. The chain recombines TRBV28 with TRBJ2-7, with TRBD2 matching over 14 bases. V lost 4 bases to trimming and J lost 2 bases; unmatched junction nucleotides: 7. The CDR3 is 17 amino acids. CDR1 MDHEN and CDR2 SYDVKM come from the germline V gene.

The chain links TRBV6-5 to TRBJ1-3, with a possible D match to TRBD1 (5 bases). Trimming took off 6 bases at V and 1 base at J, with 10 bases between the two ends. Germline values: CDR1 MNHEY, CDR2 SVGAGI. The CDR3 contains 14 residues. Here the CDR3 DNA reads TGTGCCAGCAGGCAGGGCATGTCTGGAAACACCATATATTTT. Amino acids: CASRQGMSGNTIYF.

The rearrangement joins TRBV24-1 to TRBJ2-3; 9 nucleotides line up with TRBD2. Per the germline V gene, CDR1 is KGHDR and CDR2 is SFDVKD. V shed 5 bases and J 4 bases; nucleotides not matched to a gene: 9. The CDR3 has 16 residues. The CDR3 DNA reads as TGTGCCACCAGTGTGGGTGCGGGAGGGCCCCCAGATACGCAGTATTTT. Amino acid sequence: CATSVGAGGPPDTQYF.

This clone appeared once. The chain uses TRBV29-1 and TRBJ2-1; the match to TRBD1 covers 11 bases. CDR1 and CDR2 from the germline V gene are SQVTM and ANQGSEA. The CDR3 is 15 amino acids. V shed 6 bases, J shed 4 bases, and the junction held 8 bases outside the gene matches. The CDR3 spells CSVLGQGGSYNEQFF. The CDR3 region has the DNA TGCAGCGTCCTGGGACAGGGGGGCTCGTACAATGAGCAGTTCTTC.

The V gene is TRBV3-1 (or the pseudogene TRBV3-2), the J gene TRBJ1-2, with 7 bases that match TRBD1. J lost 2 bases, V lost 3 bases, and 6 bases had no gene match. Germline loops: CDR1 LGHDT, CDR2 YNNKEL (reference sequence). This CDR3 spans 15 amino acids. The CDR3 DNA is TGTGCCAGCAGCCACGCTGGGACAGAGAACTATGGCTACACCTTC. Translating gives CASSHAGTENYGYTF.

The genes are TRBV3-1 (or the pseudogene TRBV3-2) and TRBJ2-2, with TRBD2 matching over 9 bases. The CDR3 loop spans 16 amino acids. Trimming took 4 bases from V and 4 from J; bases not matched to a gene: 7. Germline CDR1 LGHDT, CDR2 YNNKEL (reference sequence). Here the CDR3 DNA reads TGTGCCAGCAGCCCTTCTAGCGGGGCCGGCACCGGGGAGCTGTTTTTT. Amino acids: CASSPSSGAGTGELFF.

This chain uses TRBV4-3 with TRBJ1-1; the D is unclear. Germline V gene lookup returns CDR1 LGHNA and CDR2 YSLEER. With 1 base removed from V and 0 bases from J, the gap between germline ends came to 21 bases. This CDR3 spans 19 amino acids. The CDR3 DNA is TGCGCCAGCAGCCAAGTGCCATGGACGGACCCTACATTGAACACTGAAGCTTTCTTT. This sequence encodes CASSQVPWTDPTLNTEAFF.

In nucleotides, the CDR3 is TGCGCCAGCAGCACCGACAGGGCTGGGGAGCTGTTTTTT. This codes for CASSTDRAGELFF. The V and J genes are TRBV5-1 and TRBJ2-2; 7 bases align to TRBD1. The CDR3 is 13 residues long. CDR1 is SGHRS and CDR2 is YFSETQ in the germline V gene. V was pared by 4 bases and J by 8 bases, with 5 bases of the junction left unmatched.

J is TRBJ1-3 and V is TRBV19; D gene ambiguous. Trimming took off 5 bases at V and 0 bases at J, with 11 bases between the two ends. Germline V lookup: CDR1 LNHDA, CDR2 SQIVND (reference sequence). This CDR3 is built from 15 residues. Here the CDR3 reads CASSRLTSSGNTIYF. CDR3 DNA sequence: TGTGCCAGTAGTCGATTGACAAGCTCTGGAAACACCATATATTTT.

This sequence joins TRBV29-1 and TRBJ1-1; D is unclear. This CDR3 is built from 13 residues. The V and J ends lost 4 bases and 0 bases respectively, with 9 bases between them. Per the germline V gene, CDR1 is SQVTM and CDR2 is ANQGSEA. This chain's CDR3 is CSVGRAMNTEAFF. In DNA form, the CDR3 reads TGCAGCGTTGGTAGGGCGATGAACACTGAAGCTTTCTTT. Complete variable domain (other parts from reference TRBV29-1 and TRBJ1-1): SAVISQKPSRDICQRGTSLTIQCQVDSQVTMMFWYRQQPGQSLTLIATANQGSEATYESGFVIDKFPISRPNLTFSTLTVSNMSPEDSSIYLCSVGRAMNTEAFFGQGTRLTVV.

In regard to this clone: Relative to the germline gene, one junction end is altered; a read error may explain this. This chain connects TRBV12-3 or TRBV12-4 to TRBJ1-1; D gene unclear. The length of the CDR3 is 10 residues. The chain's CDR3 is CASSLGTAYF. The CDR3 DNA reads TGTGCCAGCAGTTTAGGTACAGCTTATTTT.

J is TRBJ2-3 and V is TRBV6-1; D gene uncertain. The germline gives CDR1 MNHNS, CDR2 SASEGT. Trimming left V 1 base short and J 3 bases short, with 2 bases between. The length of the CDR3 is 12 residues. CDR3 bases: TGTGCCAGCAGTGAAGTTACAGATACGCAGTATTTT. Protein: CASSEVTDTQYF.